This T cell receptor (beta chain) was captured by sequencing in a study of blood T cells in healthy people across ages (dated by TCRdb to between 2015 and 2016). Looking at the study overall: In model experiments, roughly one uniquely barcoded TCR beta cDNA molecule per two T cells was captured by template switching. Donors were grouped into four age groups: young (average roughly 15 years), middle-aged (39), aged (approximately 58) and long-lived (about 82). The study measured age-related changes in TCR beta repertoire diversity using deep sequencing normalized with unique cDNA molecular identifiers. Two additional independent replicas of 1 million unique cDNA reads from the same blood draw were analyzed for two donors (one aged 18 to 30 and one aged 80 or older). The study at large found these results: The long-lived group showed more naive CD4+ T cells, fewer expanded clones and increased TCR diversity than the aged group, suggesting age selection. As age increased, observed TCR beta diversity per million T cells dropped in a roughly linear way, and a significant reduction was already evident by age roughly 40. The percentage of naive T cells measured by flow cytometry correlated strongly with observed TCR beta diversity. Because the CMV infection status of the donors was unknown, age-related changes in expanded clonotypes may potentially have been confounded. Because profiling used bulk unsorted PBMCs, naive and antigen-experienced compartments could not be compared conclusively. Total diversity estimates from one million sequenced T cells were considered lower bounds and underestimates.

The V end gives up 6 bases and the J end 11 bases, leaving 19 bases in the junction not matched to a gene. The germline V gene encodes CDR1 DFQATT and CDR2 SNEGSKA (reference sequence). From its cysteine to its phenylalanine, the CDR3 spans 17 amino acids. Only the CDR3 region is kept as DNA, spanning 51 bases read in frame from base 1. This clonotype occurred a few times. No cognate antigen has been identified for it. Per-base quality was not reported, and no clone a single base away is much larger than it. The roughly 39 donors, aged about 6 to 95 years, were systemically healthy Caucasian individuals from Russia. Each donor gave ten milliliters of peripheral blood, collected into EDTA-treated Vacutainer tubes. Ficoll-Paque density-gradient centrifugation was used to isolate PBMCs, with at least 7 million per sample. Total RNA was extracted from PBMCs with Trizol reagent, with at least 6 micrograms obtained per sample. Naive CD45RAhigh/CD27high T cell percentages were measured by flow cytometry on a PBMC aliquot from every donor.

Libraries were prepared through 5' RACE. TCRdb names Illumina HiSeq 2500 as the instrument used. A second about 7 to 11 cycle PCR used a sample-barcoded 5' primer and a J-beta primer mix. Each TCR beta cDNA molecule received a unique molecular identifier from a template-switch 5' adaptor carrying 12 random nucleotides. Each sample yielded at least 3 million CDR3-containing paired-end reads. All of the RNA was converted into first-strand cDNA using the Mint cDNA synthesis kit, with a TRBC-specific oligonucleotide serving as the primer. Following uracil-DNA glycosylase treatment, all cDNA underwent a first 18-cycle PCR with the universal primers M1SS and BC2_uni_R. Per the authors' processing: Normalization of each sample was performed by random selection of 1 million high-quality reads, each carrying a distinct molecular identifier. Reads sharing molecular identifiers were discarded rather than binned into consensus sequences. MiTCR, set to a Q25 quality threshold and the strictest error-elimination algorithm, was used for CDR3 identification, clonotype clustering and error correction. A nonparametric unseen species model with Euler transformation was used to estimate a lower bound on total TCR beta diversity. The public reads were reprocessed in TCRdb via fastp at Q25 and MiXCR, keeping in-frame beta chains. Entries that share a CDR3 protein sequence are merged under the most common genes and DNA. The authors' filters were not applied to this entry. The sample table records more than 600,000 distinct CDR3 sequences; approximately 25% of these occur just once. The ten largest account for under 10% of the sample.

These data also featured in a second study, about T cells of mothers and their children. The second investigation adds: Nine systemically healthy Caucasian individuals, comprising three mothers and their six children, were included as donors. cDNA synthesis consumed the entire amount of extracted RNA, loaded at around 1.5 ug RNA in each 15 ul reaction. Sample barcodes and 2-4 random nucleotides were added via the M1S primer in the second PCR. Over 8.5 million TCR beta CDR3 reads were obtained for each mother, and 3 million to 3.5 million reads were obtained for each child. TCR recombination output is similarly shaped by thymic selection in related and unrelated pairs, with a minor effect exerted by inherited differences. Normalized repertoire overlap was always slightly but never significantly higher in related than unrelated mother-child pairs. No persistent microchimeric T cell clones were found, with a detection sensitivity of roughly 100 clones per million clonotypes. To look for features that set related mother-child pairs apart from unrelated individuals, the researchers ran deep NGS to compare the TCR beta repertoires of mothers and children. The mean age was about 37 +/- 4 years for the mothers and 11 +/- 4 years for the children. After adapter ligation with NEBNext reagents, the libraries were sequenced on Illumina HiSeq 2000 with 100+100 nt paired-end reads. To avoid cross-contamination, the mother libraries and the child libraries were prepared a month apart and sequenced in separate runs. Each donor had between roughly 450,000 and 2,300,000 distinct TCR beta clonotypes identified. Naive TCR beta clonotypes were estimated from low-frequency clonotypes matched to each donor's FACS-determined naive share, without sorting.

What was sequenced was blood. The sequence derives from a boy younger than 18 in good health. The V gene is TRBV20-1 and the J gene is TRBJ2-5; 15 central bases correspond to TRBD2. The nucleotide sequence reads as follows: TGCAGTGCGAGGACTAGCGGGAGGGCCGCACTCCTTGAGGAGCAGTACTTC. It translates as CSARTSGRAALLEEQYF.